One and the same sample provided the 10 T cell receptor beta chains below, sequenced in a study of blood T cell repertoires in COVID-19. Using immunoSEQ multiplex PCR, the repertoire was profiled, and TCRdb retains in-frame clones only, with some absent. The data contain roughly 150,000 clones, roughly 77% of them singletons. Sequencing used peripheral blood. The receptors originated from a human donor in a cohort sampled during active COVID-19.

The V gene is TRBV24-1, the J gene TRBJ1-5; 10 bases line up with TRBD1. J lost 3 bases, V lost 4 bases, and 5 bases had no gene match. From germline, CDR1 is KGHDR and CDR2 SFDVKD. This CDR3 spans 16 amino acids. The chain's CDR3 is CATSETTGGNNQPQHF. In DNA form, the CDR3 reads TGTGCCACCAGTGAGACGACAGGGGGCAACAATCAGCCCCAGCATTTT.

This chain connects TRBV19 to TRBJ1-3; no reliable D call. The CDR3 has 12 amino acids. Looked up from germline, CDR1 is LNHDA and CDR2 is SQIVND (reference sequence). The DNA for the CDR3 is TGTGACCATAGATATAAGGGAAACACCATATATTTT. Protein: CDHRYKGNTIYF.

This sequence joins TRBV29-1 and TRBJ2-3; unclear D gene. V dropped 7 bases and J dropped 4 bases, with 9 bases sitting between them. CDR1 is SQVTM and CDR2 is ANQGSEA in the germline V gene. This CDR3 region has 11 residues. The CDR3 reads CSEAMADTQYF. The CDR3 region has the DNA TGCAGCGAAGCAATGGCAGATACGCAGTATTTT.

V and J are TRBV9 and TRBJ2-1; 13 positions match TRBD2. Germline CDR1 and CDR2: SGDLS and YYNGEE. This CDR3 contains 16 residues. V dropped 0 bases and J dropped 8; count of bases not matched to a gene: 5. The CDR3 sequence is CASSVGTSGRFDEQFF. CDR3 DNA sequence: TGTGCCAGCAGCGTAGGGACTAGCGGGAGATTTGATGAGCAGTTCTTC.

This clone showed up just a few times. The chain combines TRBV14 with TRBJ2-3; 14 bases fit TRBD2. The CDR3 has 18 amino acids. V was pared by 4 bases and J by 1 base, with 7 bases of the junction left unmatched. Per germline, CDR1 SGHDN and CDR2 FVKESK. The CDR3 protein is CASSPGTSGRHGTDTQYF. For the CDR3, the DNA is TGTGCCAGCAGCCCGGGGACTAGCGGGAGACATGGCACAGATACGCAGTATTTT.

This clone was observed a single time. This sequence joins TRBV27 and TRBJ2-5; TRBD1 might be the D (6 bases). The germline CDR1 and CDR2 sequences are MNHEY and SMNVEV (reference sequence). The CDR3 contains 13 residues. V was pared by 3 bases and J by 4 bases, with 9 bases between. The CDR3 DNA sequence: TGTGCCAGCAGTTTCAGGGGTTTAGAGACCCAGTACTTC. This sequence encodes CASSFRGLETQYF.

V is TRBV6-5 and J is TRBJ2-7; 7 bases match TRBD2. The CDR3 is 14 residues long. Germline V gene sequence: CDR1 MNHEY, CDR2 SVGAGI. V lost 6 bases, J lost 2 bases, and 7 bases stayed unmatched. The DNA for the CDR3 is TGTGCCAGCAGAACACCCCGGGGGGCCTACGAGCAGTACTTC. Encoded protein: CASRTPRGAYEQYF.

V usage is TRBV9 and J usage is TRBJ2-5; D is ambiguous. The CDR3 has 13 amino acids. Germline CDR1 and CDR2: SGDLS and YYNGEE. The germline V and J ends were trimmed by 4 bases and 0 bases, with 7 bases remaining between them. CDR3 sequence reads: CASSPPYQETQYF. The DNA for the CDR3 is TGTGCCAGCAGCCCTCCTTACCAAGAGACCCAGTACTTC.

The chain combines TRBV5-1 with TRBJ2-1; 8 bases map to TRBD1. The V gene end was trimmed by 0 bases and the J gene end by 5 bases; junction bases not matched to a gene: 4. Germline V gives CDR1 SGHRS, CDR2 YFSETQ. This CDR3 has 15 amino acids. CDR3 loop: CASSLAVTGDNEQFF. The CDR3 coding sequence is TGCGCCAGCAGCTTGGCGGTGACAGGGGACAATGAGCAGTTCTTC.

V usage is TRBV6-1 and J usage is TRBJ2-2; a weak D match, TRBD2 (5 bases). The germline V and J ends were trimmed by 0 bases and 9 bases, with 20 bases remaining between them. Germline CDR1 MNHNS, CDR2 SASEGT. CDR3 length: 17 amino acids. The CDR3 spells CASSEAPIRQRIRELFF. Here the CDR3 DNA reads TGTGCCAGCAGTGAAGCACCCATACGTCAGCGGATCCGGGAGCTGTTTTTT.